Sequencing of this T cell receptor beta chain was carried out in a study of T-cell memory formation after mild COVID-19. Study observations and caveats: Still unconfirmed is whether the second-wave clones peaking on day 37 recognized SARS-CoV-2. CD4+ clones that contracted lay mainly in CM and EM; CD8+ ones lay in EMRA.

The CDR3 runs to 14 residues. Germline CDR1 and CDR2: DFQATT and SNEGSKA (reference sequence). This clonotype was observed a handful of times. Antigen specificity is unknown. One end of the junction varies from germline; a read error may be responsible. Each CDR3 protein gets one entry after TCRdb re-called the 5' RACE reads with MiXCR. The data contain 360,000 or so distinct CDR3 sequences, 25% to 30% of them singletons. J is TRBJ2-7 and V is TRBV20-1; 11 nucleotides line up with TRBD2. This TCR derives from an adult woman who had mild COVID-19 (a few samples of this study predate the infection). Cell type and time point are not known. Input material: PBMCs or a T cell subset sorted from them (not recorded which). CDR3 coding DNA: TGCAGTGCCAGAGGGACTAGCGGATCCTACGAGCAGTACTTC. Translated, it gives CSARGTSGSYEQYF.